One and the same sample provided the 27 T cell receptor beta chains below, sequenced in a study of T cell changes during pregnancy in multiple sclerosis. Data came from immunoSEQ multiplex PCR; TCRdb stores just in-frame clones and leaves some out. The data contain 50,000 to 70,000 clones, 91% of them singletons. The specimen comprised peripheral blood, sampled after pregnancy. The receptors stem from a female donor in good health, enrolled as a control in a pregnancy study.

The CDR3: CASGKGARGYTF. CDR3 DNA sequence: TGTGCCAGCGGAAAGGGGGCTCGGGGCTACACCTTC. This rearrangement joins TRBV6-5 to TRBJ1-2; 7 bases fit TRBD1. J gave up 8 bases and V 8 bases, and 8 bases lay outside the gene matches. The CDR3 totals 12 residues. Looked up from germline, CDR1 is MNHEY and CDR2 is SVGAGI.

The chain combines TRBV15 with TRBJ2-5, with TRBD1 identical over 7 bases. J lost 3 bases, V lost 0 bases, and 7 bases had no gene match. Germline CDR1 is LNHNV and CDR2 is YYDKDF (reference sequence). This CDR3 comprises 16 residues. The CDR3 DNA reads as TGTGCCACCAGCAGAGACTTAGGACAGGCAGAAGAGACCCAGTACTTC. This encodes CATSRDLGQAEETQYF. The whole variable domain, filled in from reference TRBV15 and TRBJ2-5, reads DAMVIQNPRYQVTQFGKPVTLSCSQTLNHNVMYWYQQKSSQAPKLLFHYYDKDFNNEADTPDNFQSRRPNTSFCFLDIRSPGLGDTAMYLCATSRDLGQAEETQYFGPGTRLLVL.

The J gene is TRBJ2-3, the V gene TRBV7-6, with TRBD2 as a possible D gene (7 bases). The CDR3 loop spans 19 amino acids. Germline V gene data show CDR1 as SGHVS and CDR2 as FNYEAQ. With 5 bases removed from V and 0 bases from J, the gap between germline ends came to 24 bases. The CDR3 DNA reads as TGTGCCAGCAGCGTCGATATAAAAATCCGGGGGGCTAGCACAGATACGCAGTATTTT. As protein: CASSVDIKIRGASTDTQYF.

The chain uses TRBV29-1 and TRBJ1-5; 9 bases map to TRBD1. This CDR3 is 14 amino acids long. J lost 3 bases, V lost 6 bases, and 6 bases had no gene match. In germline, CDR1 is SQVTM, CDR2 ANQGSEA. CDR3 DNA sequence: TGCAGCGTCCGGACAGGGGATGCCAATCAGCCCCAGCATTTT. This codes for CSVRTGDANQPQHF.

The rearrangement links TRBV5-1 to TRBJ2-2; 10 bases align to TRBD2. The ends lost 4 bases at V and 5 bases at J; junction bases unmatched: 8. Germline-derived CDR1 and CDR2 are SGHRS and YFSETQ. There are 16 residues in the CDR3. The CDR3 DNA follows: TGCGCCAGCAGCCCTAGACTAGCGGGCGGAACCGGGGAGCTGTTTTTT. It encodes CASSPRLAGGTGELFF. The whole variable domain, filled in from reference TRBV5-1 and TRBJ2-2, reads KAGVTQTPRYLIKTRGQQVTLSCSPISGHRSVSWYQQTPGQGLQFLFEYFSETQRNKGNFPGRFSGRQFSNSRSEMNVSTLELGDSALYLCASSPRLAGGTGELFFGEGSRLTVL.

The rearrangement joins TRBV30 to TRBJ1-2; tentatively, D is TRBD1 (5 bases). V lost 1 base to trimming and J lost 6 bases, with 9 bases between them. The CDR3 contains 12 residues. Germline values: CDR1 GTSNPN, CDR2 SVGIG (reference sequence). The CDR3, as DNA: TGTGCCTGGAGTGCGGGGGGTAATGGCTACACCTTC. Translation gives CAWSAGGNGYTF.

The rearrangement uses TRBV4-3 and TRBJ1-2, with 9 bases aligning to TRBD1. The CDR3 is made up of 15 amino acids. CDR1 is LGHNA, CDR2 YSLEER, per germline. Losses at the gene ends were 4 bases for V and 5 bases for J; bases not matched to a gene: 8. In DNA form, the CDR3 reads TGCGCCAGCAGCCTAGCCCCGACAGGGGGGTATGGCTACACCTTC. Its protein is CASSLAPTGGYGYTF.

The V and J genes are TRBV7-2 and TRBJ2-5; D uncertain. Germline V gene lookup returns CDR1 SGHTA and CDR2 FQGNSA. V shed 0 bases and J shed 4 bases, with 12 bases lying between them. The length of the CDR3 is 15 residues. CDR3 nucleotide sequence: TGTGCCAGCAGCTTAGCTTGGGCAGCTTCAGAGACCCAGTACTTC. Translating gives CASSLAWAASETQYF.

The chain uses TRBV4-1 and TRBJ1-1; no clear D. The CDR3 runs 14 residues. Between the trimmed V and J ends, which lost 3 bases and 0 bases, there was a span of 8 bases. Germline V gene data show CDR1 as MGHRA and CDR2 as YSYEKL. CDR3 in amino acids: CASSQEDLNTEAFF. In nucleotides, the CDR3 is TGCGCCAGCAGCCAGGAGGATCTGAACACTGAAGCTTTCTTT.

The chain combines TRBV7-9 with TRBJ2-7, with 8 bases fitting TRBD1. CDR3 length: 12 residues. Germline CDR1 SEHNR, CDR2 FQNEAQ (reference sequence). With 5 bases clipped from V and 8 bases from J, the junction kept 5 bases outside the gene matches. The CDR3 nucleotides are TGTGCCAGCAGCACCGACAGGGGAAAGCAGTACTTC. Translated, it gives CASSTDRGKQYF.

The CDR3 DNA reads TGTGCCAGCAGTTACTCGGGGGGGGGCCCAGATACGCAGTATTTT. It specifies CASSYSGGGPDTQYF. The chain carries TRBV6-5 and TRBJ2-3, with a tentative D call TRBD2 (7 bases). The V and J ends lost 0 bases and 4 bases respectively, with 11 bases between them. Germline CDR1 is MNHEY and CDR2 is SVGAGI. The CDR3 has 15 amino acids.

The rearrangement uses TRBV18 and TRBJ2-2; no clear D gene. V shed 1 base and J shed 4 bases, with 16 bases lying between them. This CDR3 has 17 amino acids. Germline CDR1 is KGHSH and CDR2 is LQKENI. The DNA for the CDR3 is TGTGCCAGCTCACCACTCCTGGCGGAGCAGAGCACCGGGGAGCTGTTTTTT. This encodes CASSPLLAEQSTGELFF.

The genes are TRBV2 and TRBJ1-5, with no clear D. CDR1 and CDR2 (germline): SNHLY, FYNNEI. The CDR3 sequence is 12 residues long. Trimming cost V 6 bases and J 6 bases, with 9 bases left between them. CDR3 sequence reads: CASSPNRQPQHF. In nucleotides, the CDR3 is TGTGCCAGCAGCCCTAACCGTCAGCCCCAGCATTTT.

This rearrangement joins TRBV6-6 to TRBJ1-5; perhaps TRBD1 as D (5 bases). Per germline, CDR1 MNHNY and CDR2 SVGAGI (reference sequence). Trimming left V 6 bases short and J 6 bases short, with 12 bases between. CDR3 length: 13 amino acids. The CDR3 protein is CASSPRVGQPQHF. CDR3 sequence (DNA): TGTGCCAGCAGCCCCAGGGTGGGTCAGCCCCAGCATTTT.

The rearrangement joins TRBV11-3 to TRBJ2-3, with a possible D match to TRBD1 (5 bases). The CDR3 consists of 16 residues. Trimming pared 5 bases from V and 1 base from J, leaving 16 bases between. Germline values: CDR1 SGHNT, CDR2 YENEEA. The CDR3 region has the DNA TGTGCCAGCAGCACTACGACAGCATCCCGCACAGATACGCAGTATTTT. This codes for CASSTTTASRTDTQYF.

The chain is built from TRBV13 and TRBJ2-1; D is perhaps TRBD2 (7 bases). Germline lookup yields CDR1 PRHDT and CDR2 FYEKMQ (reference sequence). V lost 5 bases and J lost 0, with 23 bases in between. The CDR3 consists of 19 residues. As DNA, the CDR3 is TGTGCCAGCAGCCAAGTGGGCTTAGGCGGGGGCCACTCCTACAATGAGCAGTTCTTC. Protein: CASSQVGLGGGHSYNEQFF.

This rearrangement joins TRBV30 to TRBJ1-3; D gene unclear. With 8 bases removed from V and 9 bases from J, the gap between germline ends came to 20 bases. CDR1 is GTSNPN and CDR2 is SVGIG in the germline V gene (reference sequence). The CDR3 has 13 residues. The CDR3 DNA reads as TGTGCCCGACGTCGCTTCGCTGAGGGCACCATATATTTT. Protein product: CARRRFAEGTIYF. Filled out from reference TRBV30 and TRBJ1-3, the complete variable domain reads SQTIHQWPATLVQPVGSPLSLECTVEGTSNPNLYWYRQAAGRGLQLLFYSVGIGQISSEVPQNLSASRPQDRQFILSSKKLLLSDSGFYLCARRRFAEGTIYFGEGSWLTVV.

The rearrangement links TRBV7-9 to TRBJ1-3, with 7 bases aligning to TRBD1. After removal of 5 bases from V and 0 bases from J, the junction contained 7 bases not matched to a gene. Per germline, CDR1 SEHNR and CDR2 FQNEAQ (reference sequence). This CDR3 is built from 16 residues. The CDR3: CASSPTGTASGNTIYF. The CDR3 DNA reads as TGTGCCAGCAGCCCAACCGGGACAGCCTCTGGAAACACCATATATTTT.

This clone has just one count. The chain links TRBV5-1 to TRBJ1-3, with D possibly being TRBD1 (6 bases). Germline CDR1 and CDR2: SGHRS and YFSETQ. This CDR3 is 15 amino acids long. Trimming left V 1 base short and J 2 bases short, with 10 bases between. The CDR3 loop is CASSLQGTTGNTIYF. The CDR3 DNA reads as TGCGCCAGCAGCTTGCAGGGGACTACTGGAAACACCATATATTTT.

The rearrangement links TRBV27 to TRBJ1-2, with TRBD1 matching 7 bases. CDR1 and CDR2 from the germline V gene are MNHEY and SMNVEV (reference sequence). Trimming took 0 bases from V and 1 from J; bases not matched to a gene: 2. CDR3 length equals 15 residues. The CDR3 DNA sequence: TGTGCCAGCAGTTTATCCGGACAGGATAACTATGGCTACACCTTC. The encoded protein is CASSLSGQDNYGYTF.

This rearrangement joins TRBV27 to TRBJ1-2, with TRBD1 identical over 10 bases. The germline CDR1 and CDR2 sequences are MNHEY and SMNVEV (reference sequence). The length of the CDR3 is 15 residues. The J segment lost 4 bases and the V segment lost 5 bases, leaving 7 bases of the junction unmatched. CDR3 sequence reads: CASSQRGQGLYGYTF. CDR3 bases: TGTGCCAGCAGTCAAAGGGGACAGGGGCTCTATGGCTACACCTTC.

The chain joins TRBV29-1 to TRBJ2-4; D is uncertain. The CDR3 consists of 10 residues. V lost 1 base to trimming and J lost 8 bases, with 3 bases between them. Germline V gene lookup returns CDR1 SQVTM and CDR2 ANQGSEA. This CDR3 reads CSVEADIQYF. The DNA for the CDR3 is TGCAGCGTTGAAGCAGACATTCAGTACTTC.

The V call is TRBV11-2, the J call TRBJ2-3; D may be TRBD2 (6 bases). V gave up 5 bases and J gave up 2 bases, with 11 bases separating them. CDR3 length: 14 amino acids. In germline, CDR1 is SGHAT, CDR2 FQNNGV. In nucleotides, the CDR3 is TGTGCCAGCAGCCCGGGACTCTTCACAGATACGCAGTATTTT. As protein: CASSPGLFTDTQYF.

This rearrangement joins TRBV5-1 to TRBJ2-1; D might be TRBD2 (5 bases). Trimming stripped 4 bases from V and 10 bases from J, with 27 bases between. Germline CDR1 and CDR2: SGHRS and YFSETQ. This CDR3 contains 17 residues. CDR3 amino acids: CASSPSLEHAAGGEQFF. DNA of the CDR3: TGCGCCAGCAGCCCTAGTTTAGAGCATGCCGCCGGCGGGGAGCAGTTCTTC.

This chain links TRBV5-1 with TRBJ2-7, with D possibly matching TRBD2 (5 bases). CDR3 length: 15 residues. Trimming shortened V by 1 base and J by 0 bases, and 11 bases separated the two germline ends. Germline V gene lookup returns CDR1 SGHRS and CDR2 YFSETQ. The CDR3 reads CASSLQYGSSYEQYF. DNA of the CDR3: TGCGCCAGCAGCTTGCAGTATGGGAGCTCCTACGAGCAGTACTTC.

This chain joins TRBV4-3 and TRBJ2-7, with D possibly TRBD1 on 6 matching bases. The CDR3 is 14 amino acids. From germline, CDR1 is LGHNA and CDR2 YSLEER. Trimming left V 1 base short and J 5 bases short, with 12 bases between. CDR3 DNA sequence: TGCGCCAGCAGCCAAGCCTCGACAGGCCACGAGCAGTACTTC. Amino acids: CASSQASTGHEQYF.

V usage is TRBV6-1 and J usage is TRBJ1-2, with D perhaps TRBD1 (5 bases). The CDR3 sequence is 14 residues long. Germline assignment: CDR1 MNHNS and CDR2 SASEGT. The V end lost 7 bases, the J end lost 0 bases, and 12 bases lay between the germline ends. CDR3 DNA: TGTGCCAGCACTCGACAGAGTACTAACTATGGCTACACCTTC. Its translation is CASTRQSTNYGYTF.